The T cell receptor (beta chain) under discussion was sequenced for a study of OX40 agonist ivuxolimab in advanced cancers. Assay: immunoSEQ multiplex PCR; the TCRdb copy retains only in-frame clones and omits some. The sample includes fewer than 100,000 clones, roughly 87% seen only once; the top ten take 0.19%. This sequence originates from an adult with an advanced solid tumor such as melanoma, head and neck, liver or kidney cancer. Here the sequenced sample was CD4+ or CD8+ T cells sorted from blood, taken in a trial of the OX40 agonist ivuxolimab.

The CDR3 sequence is CASSTAGHEQYV. The CDR3 nucleotides read TGTGCCAGCAGTACTGCAGGGCACGAGCAGTACGTC. The genes are TRBV28 and TRBJ2-7, with D tentatively TRBD1 (5 bases). Germline V gene data show CDR1 as MDHEN and CDR2 as SYDVKM. The CDR3 has 12 residues. Trimming cost V 5 bases and J 5 bases, with 10 bases left between them.